The rows below give T cell receptor beta chains drawn from one sample of a study of patients and donors after allogeneic stem cell transplantation. TCRdb ran MiXCR on the RT-PCR reads and lists one entry per CDR3 protein. The table includes approximately 210,000 distinct CDR3 sequences, about 40% detected once. Sequencing was carried out using blood, either unsorted or a sorted T cell fraction (not recorded which). The receptors were gathered from a human donor who was either an allogeneic HSCT recipient or a stem cell or donor lymphocyte infusion donor (not recorded which). It is not recorded whose cells these are; they may come from a transplant donor. Both conserved end residues are part of each CDR3. The D gene is left open where the match is weak. Clone size is given for some rows only: seen once, a few or many times, or a class if the clone is expanded.

TRBV29-1	TRBD1	TRBJ1-4	-	TGCAGCGTTGAAGGTCTACAGGGGGAAAATAGTGAAAAACTGTTTTTT	CSVEGLQGENSEKLFF
TRBV27	-	TRBJ2-7	-	TGTGCCAGCAGTTTCGGAGGAGGATGGGGTTCCTACGAGCAGTACTTC	CASSFGGGWGSYEQYF
TRBV2	TRBD1	TRBJ2-1	-	TGTGCCAGCAGTGAATTCTTCACGGGACAGGGATCCAATGAGCAGTTCTTC	CASSEFFTGQGSNEQFF
TRBV12-3/TRBV12-4	-	TRBJ2-1	-	TGTGCCAGCAGTTTAGGTGGGAACTCCTACAATGAGCAGTTCTTC	CASSLGGNSYNEQFF
TRBV6-5	TRBD2	TRBJ2-1	-	TGTGCCAGCAGTTCCCCCACCGGGACTAGCCTCATTAATGAGCAGTTCTTC	CASSSPTGTSLINEQFF
TRBV20-1	-	TRBJ1-1	-	TGCAGTGCCACCAGACAGGAGAACACTGAAGCTTTCTTT	CSATRQENTEAFF
TRBV28	-	TRBJ1-2	few	TGTGCCAGCAGTCGTGGGGAGGCTGGCTACACCTTC	CASSRGEAGYTF
TRBV5-1	-	TRBJ1-1	-	TGCGCCAGCAGTCTTGGATCGGGTGGAGGTACTGAAGCTTTCTTT	CASSLGSGGGTEAFF
TRBV6-2/TRBV6-3	-	TRBJ1-1	-	TGTGCCAGCAACCAGGGGACTGAAGCTTTCTTT	CASNQGTEAFF
TRBV6-5	-	TRBJ1-5	-	TGTGCCAGCGGGGATAGCAATCAGCCCCAGCATTTT	CASGDSNQPQHF
TRBV12-3/TRBV12-4	TRBD1	TRBJ1-5	many	TGTGCCAGCAGCCAGACAGGGGGCAATCAGCCCCAGCATTTT	CASSQTGGNQPQHF
TRBV7-9	-	TRBJ2-1	-	TGTGCCAGCAGCTCCGTCGAGGGTGGCGATGAGCAGTTCTTC	CASSSVEGGDEQFF
TRBV5-1	-	TRBJ1-2	-	TGCGCCAGCAGCCTTCCAATGGAAGACTATGGCTACACCTTC	CASSLPMEDYGYTF
TRBV12-3/TRBV12-4	-	TRBJ1-1	few	TGTGCCAGCTCTATCTCCGTGGGTAACACTGAAGCTTTCTTT	CASSISVGNTEAFF
TRBV9	TRBD2	TRBJ2-7	few	TGTGCCAGCAGCGTAGCTTTTGGCGGGGGGTACGAGCAGTACTTC	CASSVAFGGGYEQYF
TRBV29-1	-	TRBJ1-2	-	TGCAGCGTCGGGACGGAGCCATATTATGGCTACACCTTC	CSVGTEPYYGYTF
TRBV15	-	TRBJ1-6	few	TGTGCCACCAGCAGGGATGACGACTATAATTCACCCCTCCACTTT	CATSRDDDYNSPLHF